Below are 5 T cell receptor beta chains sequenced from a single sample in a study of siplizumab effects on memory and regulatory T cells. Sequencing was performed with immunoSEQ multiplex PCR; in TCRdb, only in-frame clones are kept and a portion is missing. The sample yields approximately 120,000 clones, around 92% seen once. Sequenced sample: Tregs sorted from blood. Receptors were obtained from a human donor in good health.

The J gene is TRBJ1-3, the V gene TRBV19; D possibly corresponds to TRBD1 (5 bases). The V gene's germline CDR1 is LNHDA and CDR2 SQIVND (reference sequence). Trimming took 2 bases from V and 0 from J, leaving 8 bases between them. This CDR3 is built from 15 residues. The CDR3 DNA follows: TGTGCCAGTAGTATACCAGGGTACTCTGGAAACACCATATATTTT. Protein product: CASSIPGYSGNTIYF.

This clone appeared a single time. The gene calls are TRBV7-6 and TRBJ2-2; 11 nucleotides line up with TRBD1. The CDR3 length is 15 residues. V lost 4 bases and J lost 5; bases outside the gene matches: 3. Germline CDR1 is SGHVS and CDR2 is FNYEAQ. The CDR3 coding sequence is TGTGCCAGCAGCTACGGACAGGGGGCGACCGGGGAGCTGTTTTTT. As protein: CASSYGQGATGELFF.

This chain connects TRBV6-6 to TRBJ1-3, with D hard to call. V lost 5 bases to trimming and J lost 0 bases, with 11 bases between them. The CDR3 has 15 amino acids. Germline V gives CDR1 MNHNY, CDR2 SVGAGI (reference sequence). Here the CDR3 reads CASSDGSISGNTIYF. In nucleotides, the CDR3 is TGTGCCAGCAGTGATGGCAGCATCTCTGGAAACACCATATATTTT.

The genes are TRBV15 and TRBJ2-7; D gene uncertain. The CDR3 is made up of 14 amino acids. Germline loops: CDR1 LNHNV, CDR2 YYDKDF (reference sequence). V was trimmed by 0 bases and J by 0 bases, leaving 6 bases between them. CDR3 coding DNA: TGTGCCACCAGCAGAGATAGAAACTCCTACGAGCAGTACTTC. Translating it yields CATSRDRNSYEQYF. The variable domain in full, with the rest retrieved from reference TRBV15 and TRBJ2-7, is DAMVIQNPRYQVTQFGKPVTLSCSQTLNHNVMYWYQQKSSQAPKLLFHYYDKDFNNEADTPDNFQSRRPNTSFCFLDIRSPGLGDTAMYLCATSRDRNSYEQYFGPGTRLTVT.

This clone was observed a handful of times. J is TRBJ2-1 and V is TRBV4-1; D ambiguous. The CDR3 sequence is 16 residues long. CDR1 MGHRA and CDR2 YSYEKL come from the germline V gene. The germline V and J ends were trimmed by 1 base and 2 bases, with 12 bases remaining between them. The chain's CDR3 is CASSQAVGPTYNEQFF. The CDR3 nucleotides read TGCGCCAGCAGCCAAGCCGTCGGCCCCACCTACAATGAGCAGTTCTTC.